Listed below are T cell receptor beta chains from one sample, sequenced in a study of metastatic and nonmetastatic thyroid tumors. TCRdb re-analyzed the PCR reads using MiXCR. This sample has tens of thousands of clones, with 15% found just once. The specimen sequenced was blood. The receptors derive from a female donor with papillary thyroid cancer or a benign thyroid nodule (not recorded which). Some clones in this sample may be carry-over from other donors' samples. Each CDR3 is given with its conserved first and last residue. A D gene is named only where the DNA matches it firmly. Size is stated for part of the rows, as once, few or many counts, or as a class when the clone is expanded.

j_call d_call clone_size v_call cdr3_nt cdr3_aa
TRBJ2-7 - many TRBV9 TGTGCCAGCAGCGTAGGGGGGGAGAGGGTCGAGCAGTACTTC CASSVGGERVEQYF
TRBJ1-5 - many TRBV2 TGTGCCAGCAGCCCTAGGACGCCGGATCAGCCCCAGCATTTT CASSPRTPDQPQHF
TRBJ2-1 - many TRBV28 TGTGCCAGCAGTTACTCTCGGTTGACTGGTTCCTACAATGAGCAGTTCTTC CASSYSRLTGSYNEQFF
TRBJ1-3 - many TRBV11-2 TGTGCCAGCAGCAAAGTAGTGGGGTCTGGAAACACCATATATTTT CASSKVVGSGNTIYF
TRBJ2-2 - many TRBV20-1 TGCAGTGCTAGAGATGGAGTGGCAATGAACACCGGGGAGCTGTTTTTT CSARDGVAMNTGELFF
TRBJ2-3 - many TRBV7-8 TGTGCCAGCAGCTTAGCGCTGGCGGGAGATACGCAGTATTTT CASSLALAGDTQYF
TRBJ1-1 - many TRBV3-1 TGTGCCAGCAGCCAAGATAAACAAGGGTCCCCTGAAGCTTTCTTT CASSQDKQGSPEAFF
TRBJ2-7 TRBD1 many TRBV2 TGTGCCAGCAGGCCGGGACAGGCACCCTACGAGCAGTACTTC CASRPGQAPYEQYF
TRBJ2-1 TRBD2 - TRBV5-1 TGCGCCAGCAGCTTGACTAGCGGGAGTCTGAATGAGCAGTTCTTC CASSLTSGSLNEQFF
TRBJ2-3 - - TRBV20-1 TGCAGTGCCCTATGGGGGGGCGGGCGCACAGATACGCAGTATTTT CSALWGGGRTDTQYF
TRBJ2-4 - - TRBV6-1 TGTGCCAGCAGCCTAAGCGGGTCGGTAGCCAAAAACATTCAGTACTTC CASSLSGSVAKNIQYF
TRBJ1-4 - once TRBV5-5 TGTGCCAGCAGCTTGCCAGACAGATTCCATGAAAAACTGTTTTTT CASSLPDRFHEKLFF
TRBJ2-1 - many TRBV24-1 TGTGCCACCAGTGATCACAATGAGCAGTTCTTC CATSDHNEQFF
TRBJ2-1 TRBD1 many TRBV20-1 TGCAGTGTCCAGGGGGCTGGTTACAATGAGCAGTTCTTC CSVQGAGYNEQFF